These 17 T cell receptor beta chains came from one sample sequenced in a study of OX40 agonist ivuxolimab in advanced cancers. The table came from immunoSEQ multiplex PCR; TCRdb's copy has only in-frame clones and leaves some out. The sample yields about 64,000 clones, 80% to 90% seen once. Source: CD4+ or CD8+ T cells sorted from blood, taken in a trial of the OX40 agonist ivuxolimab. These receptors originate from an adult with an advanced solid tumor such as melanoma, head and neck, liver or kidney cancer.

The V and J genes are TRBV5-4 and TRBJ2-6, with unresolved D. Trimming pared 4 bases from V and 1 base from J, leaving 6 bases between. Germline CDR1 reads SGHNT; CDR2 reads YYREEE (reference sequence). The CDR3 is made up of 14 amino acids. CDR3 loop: CASSGPSGANVLTF. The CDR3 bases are TGTGCCAGCAGCGGCCCTTCTGGGGCCAACGTCCTGACTTTC.

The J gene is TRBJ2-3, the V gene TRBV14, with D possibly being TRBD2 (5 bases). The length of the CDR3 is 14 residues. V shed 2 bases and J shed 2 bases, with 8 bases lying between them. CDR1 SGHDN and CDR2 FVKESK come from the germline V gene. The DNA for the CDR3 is TGTGCCAGCAGCCAATTGGGAGACACAGATACGCAGTATTTT. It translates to CASSQLGDTDTQYF.

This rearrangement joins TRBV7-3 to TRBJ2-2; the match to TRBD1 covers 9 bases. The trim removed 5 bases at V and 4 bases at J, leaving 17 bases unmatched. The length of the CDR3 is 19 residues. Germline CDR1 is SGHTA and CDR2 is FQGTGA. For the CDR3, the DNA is TGTGCCAGCAGCCCCTGGATAATGACAGGGGGTGGTCCCACCGGGGAGCTGTTTTTT. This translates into CASSPWIMTGGGPTGELFF.

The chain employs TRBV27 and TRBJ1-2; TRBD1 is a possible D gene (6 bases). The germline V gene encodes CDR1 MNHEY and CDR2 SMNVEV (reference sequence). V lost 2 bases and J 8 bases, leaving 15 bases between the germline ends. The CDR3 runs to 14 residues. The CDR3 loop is CASSLMGAASGYTF. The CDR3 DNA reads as TGTGCCAGCAGTTTAATGGGGGCCGCGTCGGGCTACACCTTC.

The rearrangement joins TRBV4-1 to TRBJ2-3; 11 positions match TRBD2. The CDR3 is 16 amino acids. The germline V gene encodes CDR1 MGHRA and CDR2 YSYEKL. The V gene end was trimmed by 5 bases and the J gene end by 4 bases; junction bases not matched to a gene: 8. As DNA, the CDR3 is TGCGCCAGCAGCTACCGACTAGCGGGAAGGTCAGATACGCAGTATTTT. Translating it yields CASSYRLAGRSDTQYF.

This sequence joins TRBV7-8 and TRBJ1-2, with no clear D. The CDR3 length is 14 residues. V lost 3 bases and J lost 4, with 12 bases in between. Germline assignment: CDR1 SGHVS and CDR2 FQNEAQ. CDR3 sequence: CASSFRPVPYGYTF. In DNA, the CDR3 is TGTGCCAGCAGCTTTCGGCCAGTACCCTATGGCTACACCTTC. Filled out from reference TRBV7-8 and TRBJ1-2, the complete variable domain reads GAGVSQSPRYKVAKRGQDVALRCDPISGHVSLFWYQQALGQGPEFLTYFQNEAQLDKSGLPSDRFFAERPEGSVSTLKIQRTQQEDSAVYLCASSFRPVPYGYTFGSGTRLTVV.

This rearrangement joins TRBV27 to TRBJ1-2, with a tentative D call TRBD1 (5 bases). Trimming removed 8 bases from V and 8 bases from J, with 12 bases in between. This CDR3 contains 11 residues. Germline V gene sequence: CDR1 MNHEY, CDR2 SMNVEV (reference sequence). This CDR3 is CASWAGFGYTF. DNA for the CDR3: TGTGCCAGCTGGGCAGGGTTCGGCTACACCTTC.

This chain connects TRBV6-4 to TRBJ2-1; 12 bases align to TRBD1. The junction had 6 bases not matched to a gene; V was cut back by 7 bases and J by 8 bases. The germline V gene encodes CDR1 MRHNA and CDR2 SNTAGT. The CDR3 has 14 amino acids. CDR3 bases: TGTGCCAGCAAAATGGGACAGGGGGCTCATGAGCAGTTCTTC. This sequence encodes CASKMGQGAHEQFF.

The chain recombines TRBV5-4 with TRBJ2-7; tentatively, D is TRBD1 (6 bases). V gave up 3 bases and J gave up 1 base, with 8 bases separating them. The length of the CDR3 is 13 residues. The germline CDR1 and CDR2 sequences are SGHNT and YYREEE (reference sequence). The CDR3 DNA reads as TGTGCCAGCAGCTGGGGGCGGTCCTACGAGCAGTACTTC. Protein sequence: CASSWGRSYEQYF.

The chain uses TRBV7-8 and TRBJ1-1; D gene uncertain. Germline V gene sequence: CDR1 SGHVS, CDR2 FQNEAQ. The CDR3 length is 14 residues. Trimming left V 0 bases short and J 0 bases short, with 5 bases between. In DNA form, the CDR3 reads TGTGCCAGCAGCTTAGCTGGAATGAACACTGAAGCTTTCTTT. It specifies CASSLAGMNTEAFF. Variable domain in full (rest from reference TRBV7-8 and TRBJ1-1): GAGVSQSPRYKVAKRGQDVALRCDPISGHVSLFWYQQALGQGPEFLTYFQNEAQLDKSGLPSDRFFAERPEGSVSTLKIQRTQQEDSAVYLCASSLAGMNTEAFFGQGTRLTVV.

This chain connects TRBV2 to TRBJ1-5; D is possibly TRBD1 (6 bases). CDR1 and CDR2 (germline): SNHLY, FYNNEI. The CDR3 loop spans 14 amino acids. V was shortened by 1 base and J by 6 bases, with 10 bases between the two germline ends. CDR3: CASSEGQGTQPQHF. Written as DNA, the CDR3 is TGTGCCAGCAGTGAAGGTCAGGGGACTCAGCCCCAGCATTTT. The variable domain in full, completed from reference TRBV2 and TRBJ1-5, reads EPEVTQTPSHQVTQMGQEVILRCVPISNHLYFYWYRQILGQKVEFLVSFYNNEISEKSEIFDDQFSVERPDGSNFTLKIRSTKLEDSAMYFCASSEGQGTQPQHFGDGTRLSIL.

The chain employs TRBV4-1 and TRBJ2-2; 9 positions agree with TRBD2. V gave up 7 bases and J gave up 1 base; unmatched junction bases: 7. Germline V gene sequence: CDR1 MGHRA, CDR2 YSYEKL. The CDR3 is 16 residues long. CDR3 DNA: TGCGCCAGCACTACTCCGACTAGCGGGAACACCGGGGAGCTGTTTTTT. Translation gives CASTTPTSGNTGELFF.

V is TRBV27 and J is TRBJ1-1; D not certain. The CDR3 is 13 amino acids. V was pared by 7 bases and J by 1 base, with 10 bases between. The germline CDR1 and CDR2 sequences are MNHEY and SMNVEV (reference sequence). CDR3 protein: CASKFAGNTEAFF. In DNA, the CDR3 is TGTGCCAGCAAATTTGCCGGGAACACTGAAGCTTTCTTT.

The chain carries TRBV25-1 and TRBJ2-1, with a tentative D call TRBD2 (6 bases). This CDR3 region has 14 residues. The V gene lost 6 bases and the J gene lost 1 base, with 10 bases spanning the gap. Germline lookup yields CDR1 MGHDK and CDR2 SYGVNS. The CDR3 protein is CASSFSGSYNEQFF. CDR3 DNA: TGTGCCAGCAGCTTTAGCGGATCCTACAATGAGCAGTTCTTC. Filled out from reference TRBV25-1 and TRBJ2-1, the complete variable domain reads EADIYQTPRYLVIGTGKKITLECSQTMGHDKMYWYQQDPGMELHLIHYSYGVNSTEKGDLSSESTVSRIRTEHFPLTLESARPSHTSQYLCASSFSGSYNEQFFGPGTRLTVL.

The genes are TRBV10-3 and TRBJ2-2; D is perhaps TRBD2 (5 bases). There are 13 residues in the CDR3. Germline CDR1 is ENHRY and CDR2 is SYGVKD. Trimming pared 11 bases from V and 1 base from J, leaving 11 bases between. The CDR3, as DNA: TGTGCCGCCGCCGGGAAGAACACCGGGGAGCTGTTTTTT. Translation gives CAAAGKNTGELFF.

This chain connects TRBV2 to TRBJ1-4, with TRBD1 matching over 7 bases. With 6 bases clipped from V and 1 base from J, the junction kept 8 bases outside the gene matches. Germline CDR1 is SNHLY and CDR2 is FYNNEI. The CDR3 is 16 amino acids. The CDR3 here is CASRDRRLGTNEKLFF. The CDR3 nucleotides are TGTGCCAGCAGGGACAGGCGACTAGGAACTAATGAAAAACTGTTTTTT.

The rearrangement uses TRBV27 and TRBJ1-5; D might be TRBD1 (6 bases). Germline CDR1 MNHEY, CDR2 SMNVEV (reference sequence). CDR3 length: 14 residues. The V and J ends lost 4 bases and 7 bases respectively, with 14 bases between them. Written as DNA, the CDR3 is TGTGCCAGCAGTTCGGGGGGCCTTGGGCAGCCCCAGCATTTT. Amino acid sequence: CASSSGGLGQPQHF.